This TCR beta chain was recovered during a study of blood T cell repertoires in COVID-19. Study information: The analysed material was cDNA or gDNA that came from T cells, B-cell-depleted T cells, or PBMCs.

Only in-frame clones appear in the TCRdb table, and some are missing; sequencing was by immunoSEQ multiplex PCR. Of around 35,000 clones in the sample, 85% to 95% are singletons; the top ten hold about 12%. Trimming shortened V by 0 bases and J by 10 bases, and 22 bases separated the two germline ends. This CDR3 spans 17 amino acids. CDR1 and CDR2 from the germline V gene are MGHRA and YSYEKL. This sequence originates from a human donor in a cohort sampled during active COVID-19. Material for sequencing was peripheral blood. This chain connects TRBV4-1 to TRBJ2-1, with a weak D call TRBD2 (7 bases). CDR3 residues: CASSQDPLGGGLEEQFF. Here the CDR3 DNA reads TGCGCCAGCAGCCAAGACCCTTTAGGGGGGGGCCTTGAGGAGCAGTTCTTC.